This is a list of T cell receptor beta chains from one sample in a study of regulatory T cells in long-lasting Graves disease. TCRdb passed the multiplex PCR reads through MiXCR, listing each CDR3 protein once. The sample includes hundreds of thousands of distinct CDR3 sequences, 16% seen only once; the top ten take 15% to 20%. The same sample was also used in a study of T cells in Graves' hyperthyroidism and ophthalmopathy.

The specimen comprised peripheral blood mononuclear cells (PBMCs), sampled at new diagnosis, from a patient treated with antithyroid drugs. Receptors were obtained from a woman between 25 and 40 years old with Graves disease. Both conserved end residues are part of each CDR3. The D gene is left open where the match is weak. Expanded clones are given a class, and other clones once, few, many or no size at all.

>TRBJ2-5|TRBV7-2|many|.
CATRHGSQETQYF
TGTGCCACCAGACACGGGAGCCAAGAGACCCAGTACTTC
>TRBJ1-5|TRBV2|many|.
CASSVGPGNQPQHF
TGTGCCAGCAGTGTTGGGCCGGGCAATCAGCCCCAGCATTTT
>TRBJ2-7|TRBV24-1|few|TRBD1
CATSEGGLAGGKEQYF
TGTGCCACCAGTGAGGGCGGCCTGGCAGGGGGTAAGGAGCAGTACTTC
>TRBJ1-4|TRBV7-7|.|TRBD1
CARKGTGGEKLFF
TGTGCTAGGAAGGGGACAGGGGGCGAAAAACTGTTTTTT
>TRBJ1-5|TRBV12-3/TRBV12-4|many|.
CASGFNSNQPQHF
TGTGCCAGCGGATTTAATAGCAATCAGCCCCAGCATTTT
>TRBJ2-5|TRBV7-2|many|.
CASSANRGGQETQYF
TGTGCCAGCAGCGCTAACAGGGGAGGCCAAGAGACCCAGTACTTC
>TRBJ2-7|TRBV29-1|many|.
CSVFRGHEQYF
TGCAGCGTCTTCAGGGGACACGAGCAGTACTTC
>TRBJ2-5|TRBV11-1|many|TRBD1
CASSWTGGQETQYF
TGTGCCAGCAGCTGGACAGGGGGCCAAGAGACCCAGTACTTC
>TRBJ2-1|TRBV5-1|.|TRBD2
CASSLVLLAGVVNEQFF
TGTGCCAGCAGCTTGGTCTTACTAGCGGGAGTCGTCAATGAGCAGTTCTTC
>TRBJ2-3|TRBV5-6|many|.
CASVGGRTDTQYF
TGTGCCTCAGTCGGGGGACGTACAGATACGCAGTATTTT
>TRBJ2-7|TRBV5-4|few|.
CASSPEAVSSYEQYF
TGTGCCAGCAGCCCTGAAGCGGTAAGCTCCTACGAGCAGTACTTC
>TRBJ2-4|TRBV30|few|.
CAWSDAQGRAIQYF
TGTGCCTGGAGTGACGCGCAGGGAAGGGCCATTCAGTACTTC
>TRBJ2-1|TRBV12-3/TRBV12-4|many|TRBD1
CASSEPGQGFYFF
TGTGCCAGCAGTGAGCCGGGACAGGGGTTCTACTTCTTC
>TRBJ1-1|TRBV9|few|.
CASSRTPGPEAFF
TGTGCCAGCAGTCGAACTCCCGGCCCCGAAGCTTTCTTT
>TRBJ1-4|TRBV28|.|.
CASSFEGWNEKLFF
TGTGCCAGCAGTTTTGAGGGCTGGAATGAAAAACTGTTTTTT
>TRBJ2-1|TRBV18|few|.
CASLQGGGNEQFF
TGTGCCAGCTTACAAGGAGGTGGCAATGAGCAGTTCTTC
>TRBJ1-1|TRBV29-1|many|.
CSSLTVNTEAFF
TGCAGCTCCCTGACCGTGAACACTGAAGCTTTCTTT
>TRBJ1-1|TRBV3-1|many|.
CASSQVSPAEAFF
TGTGCCAGCAGCCAAGTCTCGCCCGCTGAAGCTTTCTTT
>TRBJ1-1|TRBV10-3|many|.
CAISGAPQGLNTEAFF
TGTGCCATCAGTGGTGCCCCGCAGGGACTGAACACTGAAGCTTTCTTT
>TRBJ2-1|TRBV12-3/TRBV12-4|few|TRBD1
CASRGTGPVDEQFF
TGTGCCAGCCGGGGGACAGGGCCCGTCGATGAGCAGTTCTTC
>TRBJ1-1|TRBV30|few|.
CAWRRTGQSEAFF
TGTGCCTGGCGACGTACCGGACAGAGTGAAGCTTTCTTT
>TRBJ1-3|TRBV28|many|.
CASSSAAAEYF
TGTGCCAGCAGTTCTGCTGCCGCGGAATATTTT
>TRBJ2-2|TRBV10-2|many|TRBD2
CASRSRLAGNTGELFF
TGCGCCAGCAGATCCCGACTAGCGGGGAACACCGGGGAGCTGTTTTTT
>TRBJ2-1|TRBV12-5|few|TRBD2
CASGLGTSGYNEQFF
TGTGCTAGTGGTTTGGGGACTAGCGGCTACAATGAGCAGTTCTTC
>TRBJ1-2|TRBV28|.|.
CASSLFQDNYGYTF
TGTGCCAGCAGTTTATTTCAGGATAACTATGGCTACACCTTC
>TRBJ2-3|TRBV6-1|.|TRBD2
CASRDPIAGGPNTQYF
TGTGCCAGCAGGGATCCTATAGCGGGAGGGCCGAATACGCAGTATTTT
>TRBJ2-2|TRBV7-9|.|.
CASAALSGELFF
TGTGCTTCAGCCGCACTTTCGGGGGAGCTGTTTTTT
>TRBJ1-1|TRBV6-1|many|.
CASSASWAVNTEAFF
TGTGCCAGCAGTGCGTCGTGGGCGGTGAACACTGAAGCTTTCTTT
>TRBJ2-5|TRBV11-1|many|TRBD2
CASSPFAGVGQETQYF
TGTGCCAGCAGCCCTTTCGCGGGAGTCGGGCAAGAGACCCAGTACTTC